The present T cell receptor beta chain was sequenced within a study of PD-L1 blockade in urothelial cancer. Study at large: Males with urothelial cancer arising in the bladder constituted about 90% of the roughly 30 patients. Study patients had been treated with 0 to 3 previous chemotherapy regimens.

Time point denoted: pretreatment peripheral blood. Each PCR received spiked synthetic TCR analog templates. Method: immunoSEQ multiplex PCR; TCRdb's copy keeps in-frame clones and lacks some. Found here are 55,000 to 80,000 clones, approximately 83% of them singletons; the top ten hold under 15%. The germline V gene encodes CDR1 SQVTM and CDR2 ANQGSEA. The ends were cut back, 6 bases at V and 7 bases at J, with 15 bases in the middle. This CDR3 contains 12 residues. V gene TRBV29-1 combines with J gene TRBJ1-2; D is perhaps TRBD1 (5 bases). The sequencing used PBMCs, collected around atezolizumab (anti-PD-L1) treatment. This receptor was obtained from a man in his 60s with urothelial cancer. In nucleotides, the CDR3 is TGCAGCGTCGAAAGGGACGGGGGTGGCTACACCTTC. It specifies CSVERDGGGYTF.